This T cell receptor (beta chain) comes out of a study of cytomegalovirus exposure and HLA in healthy donors. Background on the study: In a later analysis, it was reported that the 120 or so validation repertoires had been produced on the same platform as the 550 to 850 repertoires belonging to the first cohort. Findings and caveats of the study: The study put under 200 TCR beta chains on its list as cytomegalovirus-associated. Rarity characterized most TCR sequences, yet some public TCRs appeared in many donors.

The repertoire was sequenced with immunoSEQ multiplex PCR; TCRdb's copy has only in-frame clones and lacks some. The sample includes about 260,000 clones, about nine tenths of them seen just once. A word on this clone: The antigen is unknown.

The donors belonged to the approximately 120-subject validation cohort, separate from the roughly 670-subject first cohort. The V and J ends lost 0 bases and 1 base respectively, with 15 bases between them. Germline loops: CDR1 SGDLS, CDR2 YYNGEE. The CDR3 contains 17 residues. This clonotype was obtained from a woman in her 30s in good health and CMV-seronegative. The chain has TRBV9 and TRBJ2-3; tentatively, D is TRBD2 (6 bases). Sequencing was done on a sample of PBMCs. In DNA, the CDR3 is TGTGCCAGCAGCGTAGAAGGGAGGCTAAGTGGCACAGATACGCAGTATTTT. The encoded protein is CASSVEGRLSGTDTQYF.